Sequencing of this TCR beta chain was carried out in a study of T-cell reconstitution after alpha-beta-depleted transplantation in children. About this clonotype itself: Antigen unknown.

There are 16 residues in the CDR3. Trimming left V 0 bases short and J 2 bases short, with 11 bases between. Germline V gives CDR1 SGHTA, CDR2 FQGNSA. Broader study findings: Expanded graft clones numbering several hundred reportedly gave rise to alpha-beta T cells about two months after transplant.

The TCRbeta library was prepared with unique molecular identifiers. One entry per CDR3 protein results from TCRdb running MiXCR on the PCR reads. The data show fewer than 700,000 distinct CDR3 sequences, 10% to 15% seen once. This clonotype was obtained from a male patient aged 10 to 17 who had a stem cell transplant for acute myeloid leukemia, so the T cells may come from the graft donor. The source material was PBMCs, mostly from graft donor cells, sampled 360 days after TCRalphabeta/CD19-depleted stem cell transplant. The gene calls are TRBV7-2 and TRBJ2-1; D is unclear. The CDR3 protein is CASSLALPRPYNEQFF. The CDR3 bases are TGTGCCAGCAGCTTAGCCTTACCTCGTCCCTACAATGAGCAGTTCTTC. The full variable domain, rest sourced from reference TRBV7-2 and TRBJ2-1, is GAGVSQSPSNKVTEKGKDVELRCDPISGHTALYWYRQSLGQGLEFLIYFQGNSAPDKSGLPSDRFSAERTGGSVSTLTIQRTQQEDSAVYLCASSLALPRPYNEQFFGPGTRLTVL.